This T cell receptor (beta chain) was captured by sequencing in a study of blood T cell repertoires in COVID-19. Clones were read by immunoSEQ multiplex PCR, and TCRdb kept only the in-frame ones, dropping some. The repertoire holds roughly 340,000 clones, with 87% as singletons. Followed over time, Seattle patients had been enrolled while infection was active. The CDR3 has 15 amino acids. Germline lookup yields CDR1 LNHDA and CDR2 SQIVND (reference sequence). V was pared by 6 bases and J by 5 bases, with 19 bases between. The clonotype comes from a woman aged 45 to 65 with COVID-19, enrolled during active disease. The chain uses TRBV19 and TRBJ2-5, with D perhaps TRBD1 (5 bases). Sequencing used peripheral blood. The CDR3 sequence is CASSAPGAGWETQYF. The CDR3 DNA is TGTGCCAGTAGCGCCCCTGGGGCAGGGTGGGAGACCCAGTACTTC.